This T cell receptor beta chain came from a study of shared clonotypes between healthy human individuals. The CDR3 covers 15 residues. Germline assignment: CDR1 SGHRS and CDR2 YFSETQ. V shed 4 bases and J 4 bases; nucleotides not matched to a gene: 10. The protocol was immunoSEQ multiplex PCR, while the TCRdb copy is restricted to in-frame clones and leaves out a portion. The sample consists of about 1.5 million clones, 95% to 97% of them appearing once. This chain connects TRBV5-1 to TRBJ1-1; 7 bases match TRBD1. The clonotype comes from a man aged 25-40 years in good health. Sequencing was carried out using naive CD4+ T cells sorted from blood. As for subset: CD45RA+ positively selected. The CDR3 nucleotides are TGCGCCAGCAGCCCATTACAGGGGCTTGTCACTGAAGCTTTCTTT. Amino acid sequence: CASSPLQGLVTEAFF. Drawing the rest from reference TRBV5-1 and TRBJ1-1, the complete variable domain is KAGVTQTPRYLIKTRGQQVTLSCSPISGHRSVSWYQQTPGQGLQFLFEYFSETQRNKGNFPGRFSGRQFSNSRSEMNVSTLELGDSALYLCASSPLQGLVTEAFFGQGTRLTVV.